This T cell receptor beta chain was observed in a study of cytomegalovirus exposure and HLA in healthy donors listed by TCRdb under 2017. Regarding the complete study: According to an earlier analysis of around 600 of the donors, about 179 million T cells yielded roughly 110 million unique TCR beta sequences and roughly 280 Gb of sequence data. About 300 gigabases of sequencing data and 70 million to 85 million unique TCR sequences were included in an early release covering 550 to 800 HLA-typed donors. Of the roughly 400 genotyped donors, less than 85% were placed in the genetic ancestry cluster associated with self-reported Caucasian donors. The study was designed to test whether signatures of past pathogen exposure could be identified by cataloging public T cell receptors. The study profiled the T cell repertoires of hundreds of subjects by immunosequencing and related them to cytomegalovirus serostatus. Along with the 666-subject first cohort, a separate validation cohort of roughly 110 different subjects was used. The study combined high-throughput TCR immunosequencing, statistical association of individual TCRs with disease status, and machine learning to predict cytomegalovirus infection status. A later analysis re-analyzed previously published TCR beta repertoires from roughly 630 donors and added high-resolution HLA genotyping to study TCR occurrence patterns. In the later analysis, no new phenotypic data were used to find candidate immune exposures; instead, reliance was placed on TCR beta sequences and their occurrence across donors. To decide whether each TCR beta V gene segment behaved as functional or pseudogenic, an earlier analysis of fewer than 750 of the donors relied on high-throughput TCR beta sequencing. Donor age, sex, ethnicity and CMV serostatus were compiled together with the repertoire data. A later genetic analysis took genome-wide SNP genotypes for about 55% of the 666 donors and used that subset as a discovery cohort. Every repertoire in the discovery cohort had been generated on one and the same sequencing platform. Both class I and class II loci were covered by HLA typing, at four-digit resolution. The number of donors typed differed by locus, with 629-630 for A, B, C, DRB1 and DQB1, 522 for DQA1, over 600 for DPA1, and 472 for DPB1. A handful of DR-DQ haplotypes were treated as single units for association and clustering because of strong linkage in the cohort. Among about 410 genotyped donors of the cohort, an average of roughly 230,000 unique TCR beta nucleotide sequences was sequenced per donor, of which roughly 17% were non-productive.

To prepare the library, the immunoSEQ multiplex PCR assay was applied. For the multiplex PCR, a mixture combining 60 forward primers for TCR Vbeta segments and 13 reverse primers for TCR Jbeta segments was used. The CDR3 region of rearranged TCR beta genes was amplified from genomic DNA by a multiplex PCR assay. The Illumina HiSeq System was used to sequence the amplified TCR beta libraries as 87-base-pair reads. The source study handled its data this way. A later analysis counted approximately 76 million unique TCR beta chains across the 600 to 850 repertoires, and some 11 million of these chains were shared by at least two donors. To remove PCR and sequencing errors, raw reads were error-corrected and collapsed into unique sequences using a nearest-neighbor algorithm that merged closely related sequences. V, D and J gene segments were assigned by aligning CDR3 sequences to IMGT reference sequences. Each retained sequence needed at least a six-nucleotide match to both a V gene segment and a J gene segment. A rearrangement counted as productive if the CDR3 had no stop codons and remained in frame with V and J, and every other rearrangement counted as non-productive. CDR3 was defined according to IMGT convention as the region running from the second conserved V-encoded cysteine to the conserved J-encoded phenylalanine. Sequences without an unambiguous match to a single V gene segment were excluded from the earlier analysis of 587 of the donors. In an earlier analysis of approximately 610 of the donors, V segments were called functional above 56.7% productive rearrangements and were called segregating when the between-donor standard deviation exceeded 5%. To diagnose cytomegalovirus status from the catalog of TCR beta chain sequences, a statistical classification framework was built. In a later analysis, V and J genes were assigned by comparing TCR nucleotide sequences against IMGT/GENE-DB human TR gene sequences. Using the TCRdist pipeline, a later analysis assigned CDR3 sequences along with most-parsimonious VDJ recombination scenarios. In a later analysis, each TCR beta chain was defined by its CDR3 amino acid sequence together with its V-gene family, and reads without a unique V-gene family were excluded. To address suspected cross-contamination and a sequencing artifact, a later analysis removed 592 highly shared, low-generation-probability nucleotide sequences. In a later analysis, a clonal expansion index for each public chain was calculated from normalized within-repertoire ranks of inferred template counts. In a later analysis, generation probabilities were computed with a VDJ recombination model fitted to out-of-frame rearrangements, and the resulting probabilities were checked against IGoR. In a later analysis, TCR-TCR, TCR-HLA and TCR-CMV co-occurrence was scored with hypergeometric tests, and a repertoire-size bias correction was applied to TCR pairs. False discovery rates were estimated in a later analysis by permuting HLA or CMV assignments 20 times. In a later analysis, co-occurring TCRs were grouped using DBSCAN, with TCRdist sequence similarity added in when clustering inside HLA-allele-positive subsets. Co-occurrence clustering excluded repertoires with fewer than 30,000 or more than 120,000 public chains, plus five with anomalous nucleotide sharing. TCRdb mirrors the immuneACCESS table, restricted to in-frame sequences. Some clones are absent from its copies; in checked studies, under half trace to an unresolved V gene, and the reason for the others is unknown. V, J and clone size derive from that table, while D and trimming were established from the DNA sequence. Counted in this sample were around 140,000 clones; 75% to 85% of them appeared once. About 1.1% of the sample is taken by the ten largest.

The CDR3 numbers 16 residues from cysteine through phenylalanine. Only the CDR3 part of the read is kept: 48 bases, read in frame from the first base. After removal of 1 base from V and 6 bases from J, the junction retains 7 bases not matched to a gene. Sequences MGHRA (CDR1) and YSYEKL (CDR2) are obtained from the germline V gene. The cohort comprised 670 or so healthy bone marrow donors. Cohort members were all nominally healthy when sampled, although unrecorded immune exposures were likely present. The donor was CMV seronegative and was included in the group of several hundred seronegative cohort members. A peripheral blood sample was collected from each donor, and TCR beta sequencing was performed on peripheral blood mononuclear cells. The Qiagen DNeasy Blood Extraction Kit was used to extract genomic DNA from the blood cell samples. About this clone: Its binding antigen is unknown. The sample holds no much larger clone one base away, and base qualities are not on file.

On the study overall, not on this receptor specifically: Compared with equally common non-associated chains, HLA-associated TCR beta chains in a later analysis were more clonally expanded and had lower generation probabilities. Across donors, most TCR sequences were observed very rarely, whereas some public TCRs were present in many individuals. The presence/absence analyses assumed that sequencing depth was roughly uniform across donors, and that assumption may not be true. Correlated functional status among segregating V segments might be attributable to linkage disequilibrium, but an unknown experimental factor could not be ruled out. The study gave a list of about 160 TCR beta chains associated with cytomegalovirus. The 87-base-pair reads could not distinguish some IMGT-functional V segments, including TRBV6-2 and TRBV6-3, so those segments were excluded. Only TCR beta chains were sequenced in this cohort, and the absence of alpha or paired-chain data limited detectable features. In vitro tests confirmed that a few of the cytomegalovirus-associated TCR beta chains recognize cytomegalovirus antigens. Broadly in line with IMGT annotations, most TCR beta V segments showed up in productive rearrangements about 90% or about 30% of the time in an earlier analysis of several hundred of the donors. The authors suggested that the approach could potentially be extended to other disease states and immunological phenotypes. The classifier was reported to diagnose cytomegalovirus status with high specificity and sensitivity in both the original cohort and the validation cohort. In a later analysis, the rate of TCR association differed among HLA loci, with DRB1 alleles having the most associated TCRs and HLA-C alleles having the fewest. In a later analysis, 16,951 TCR beta sequences were associated with specific HLA alleles at a false discovery rate of 0.05. Compared with the roughly 670-donor mean, donors in an Asian-associated ancestry cluster had fewer N-insertions in productive TCRs, according to a later genetic analysis. When HLA alleles, especially DR and DQ, strongly co-occurred, TCR associations were difficult to assign to individual alleles. According to a later analysis, parvovirus B19, influenza, CMV and Epstein-Barr virus appeared linked to several top co-occurrence clusters. The earlier analysis of some 540 of the donors excluded roughly 16 rarely observed V segments, including chromosome 9 orphons, because counts were too low. Immune exposure information for the cohort was limited to CMV serostatus. A cluster of highly shared sequence variants was judged likely to represent a technical artifact of the sequencing pipeline. Because HLA typing was missing for some donors at each locus, association tests included only the typed subset. Most CMV-associated TCR beta chains appeared to be HLA-restricted in a later analysis, and the HLA associations seemed to be driven largely by CMV exposure. A further reported finding was that TCR beta sequences accurately predicted the HLA-A and HLA-B alleles for most subjects in the first cohort. V-gene and J-gene trimming of TCR beta chains was associated with a missense DCLRE1C variant in a later genetic analysis, and the association was replicated in an independent cohort.

Recombination linked TRBV4-1 to TRBJ2-3, and TRBD2 matches 10 of the central bases. This TCR was recovered from a male donor in good health and CMV-seronegative. Material for sequencing was PBMCs. The nucleotide sequence is TGCGCCAGCAGCCAAGTGGAGCGGGGGGGCCTCGATACGCAGTATTTT. It codes for CASSQVERGGLDTQYF.